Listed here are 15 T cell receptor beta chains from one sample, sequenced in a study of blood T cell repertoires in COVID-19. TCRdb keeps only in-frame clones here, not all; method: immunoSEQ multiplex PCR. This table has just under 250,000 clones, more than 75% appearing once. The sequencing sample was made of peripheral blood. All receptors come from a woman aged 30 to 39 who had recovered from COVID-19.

The CDR3 DNA sequence: TGTGCCAGCAGCTTTACGGACGACAGGAAAACTAAACAGACCCAGTACTTC. Protein product: CASSFTDDRKTKQTQYF. The chain carries TRBV7-9 and TRBJ2-5; D is possibly TRBD1 (6 bases). V was shortened by 3 bases and J by 6 bases, with 23 bases between the two germline ends. The CDR3 totals 17 residues. The germline V gene has CDR1 SEHNR and CDR2 FQNEAQ (reference sequence).

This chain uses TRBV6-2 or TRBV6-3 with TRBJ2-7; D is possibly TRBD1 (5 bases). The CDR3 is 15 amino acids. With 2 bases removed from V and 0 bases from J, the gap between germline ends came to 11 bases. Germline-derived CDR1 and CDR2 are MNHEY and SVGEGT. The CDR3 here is CASSYLTDSSYEQYF. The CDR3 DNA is TGTGCCAGCAGTTACCTGACAGACAGCTCCTACGAGCAGTACTTC.

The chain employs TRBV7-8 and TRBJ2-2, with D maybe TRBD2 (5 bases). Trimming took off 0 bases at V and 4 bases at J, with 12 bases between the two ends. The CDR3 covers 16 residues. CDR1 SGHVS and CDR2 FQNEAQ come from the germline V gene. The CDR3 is CASSLAGLEVTGELFF. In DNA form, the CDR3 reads TGTGCCAGCAGCTTAGCCGGGCTGGAGGTCACCGGGGAGCTGTTTTTT.

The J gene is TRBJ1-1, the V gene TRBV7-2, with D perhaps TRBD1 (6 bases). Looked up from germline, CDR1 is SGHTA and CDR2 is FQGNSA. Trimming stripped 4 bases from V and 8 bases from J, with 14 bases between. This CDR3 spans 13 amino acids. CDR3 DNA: TGTGCCAGCAGCTGGCCAGGGGCAGCCGAAGCTTTCTTT. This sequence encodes CASSWPGAAEAFF.

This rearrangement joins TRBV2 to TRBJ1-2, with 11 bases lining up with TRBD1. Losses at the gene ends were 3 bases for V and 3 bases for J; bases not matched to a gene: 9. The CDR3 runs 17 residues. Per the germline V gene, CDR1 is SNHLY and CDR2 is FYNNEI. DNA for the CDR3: TGTGCCAGCAGTGATCAGGACAGGGGGCGCGAGGACTATGGCTACACCTTC. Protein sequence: CASSDQDRGREDYGYTF.

The CDR3 region is CAIKRDGGVDGYTF. In nucleotides, the CDR3 is TGTGCCATCAAACGAGACGGAGGGGTGGATGGCTACACCTTC. The rearrangement joins TRBV10-3 to TRBJ1-2; tentative D call: TRBD1 (5 bases). V lost 7 bases and J lost 6, with 18 bases in between. Germline CDR1 ENHRY, CDR2 SYGVKD. The CDR3 has 14 amino acids.

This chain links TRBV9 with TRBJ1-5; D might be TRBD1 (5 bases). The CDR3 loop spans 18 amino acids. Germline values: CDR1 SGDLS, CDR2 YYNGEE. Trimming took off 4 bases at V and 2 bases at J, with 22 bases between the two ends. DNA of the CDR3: TGTGCCAGCAGCCCGCCCCCCCTACCAGGGCTGGGCAATCAGCCCCAGCATTTT. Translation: CASSPPPLPGLGNQPQHF. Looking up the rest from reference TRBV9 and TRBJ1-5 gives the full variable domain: DSGVTQTPKHLITATGQRVTLRCSPRSGDLSVYWYQQSLDQGLQFLIQYYNGEERAKGNILERFSAQQFPDLHSELNLSSLELGDSALYFCASSPPPLPGLGNQPQHFGDGTRLSIL.

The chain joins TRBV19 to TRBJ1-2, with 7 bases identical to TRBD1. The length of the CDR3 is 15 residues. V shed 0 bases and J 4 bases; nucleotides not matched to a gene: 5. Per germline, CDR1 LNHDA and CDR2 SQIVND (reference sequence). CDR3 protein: CASSIDGRGLYGYTF. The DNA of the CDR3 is TGTGCCAGTAGTATAGACGGAAGGGGGCTCTATGGCTACACCTTC.

The CDR3 region has the DNA TGTGCCAGCAGTTCGGGACAGGGCTACGAGCAGTACTTC. This sequence encodes CASSSGQGYEQYF. The chain carries TRBV2 and TRBJ2-7, with 9 bases fitting TRBD1. J was trimmed by 3 bases and V by 5 bases; bases with no gene match: 2. The CDR3 runs to 13 residues. Germline V CDR1 and CDR2: SNHLY, FYNNEI. Full variable domain (missing parts from reference TRBV2 and TRBJ2-7): EPEVTQTPSHQVTQMGQEVILRCVPISNHLYFYWYRQILGQKVEFLVSFYNNEISEKSEIFDDQFSVERPDGSNFTLKIRSTKLEDSAMYFCASSSGQGYEQYFGPGTRLTVT.

The CDR3 loop is CASSRDYLGEQYF. The CDR3 region has the DNA TGTGCCAGCAGTCGGGACTATTTAGGAGAGCAGTACTTC. The rearrangement links TRBV7-7 to TRBJ2-7, with 7 bases that match TRBD2. This CDR3 has 13 residues. The trim removed 6 bases at V and 7 bases at J, leaving 9 bases unmatched. CDR1 is SSHAT and CDR2 is FNYEAQ in the germline V gene (reference sequence).

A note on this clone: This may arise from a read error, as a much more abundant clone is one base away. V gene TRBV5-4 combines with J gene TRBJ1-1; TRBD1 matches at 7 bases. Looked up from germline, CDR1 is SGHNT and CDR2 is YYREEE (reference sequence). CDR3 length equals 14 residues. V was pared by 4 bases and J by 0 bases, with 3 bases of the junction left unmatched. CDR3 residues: CASSMTGMNTEAFF. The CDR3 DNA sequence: TGTGCCAGCAGCATGACAGGGATGAACACTGAAGCTTTCTTT.

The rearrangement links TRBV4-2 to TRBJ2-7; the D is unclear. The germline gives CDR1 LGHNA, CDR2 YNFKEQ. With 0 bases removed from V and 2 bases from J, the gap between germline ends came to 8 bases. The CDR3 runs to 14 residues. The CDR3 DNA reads TGTGCCAGCAGCCAAGACCACCTAACCTACGAGCAGTACTTC. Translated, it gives CASSQDHLTYEQYF.

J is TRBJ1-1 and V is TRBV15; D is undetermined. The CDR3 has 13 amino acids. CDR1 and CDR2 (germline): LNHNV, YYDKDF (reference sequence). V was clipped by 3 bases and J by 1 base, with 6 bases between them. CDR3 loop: CATSRSENTEAFF. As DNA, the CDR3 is TGTGCCACCAGCAGGTCAGAGAACACTGAAGCTTTCTTT. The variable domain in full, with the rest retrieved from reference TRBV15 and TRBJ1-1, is DAMVIQNPRYQVTQFGKPVTLSCSQTLNHNVMYWYQQKSSQAPKLLFHYYDKDFNNEADTPDNFQSRRPNTSFCFLDIRSPGLGDTAMYLCATSRSENTEAFFGQGTRLTVV.

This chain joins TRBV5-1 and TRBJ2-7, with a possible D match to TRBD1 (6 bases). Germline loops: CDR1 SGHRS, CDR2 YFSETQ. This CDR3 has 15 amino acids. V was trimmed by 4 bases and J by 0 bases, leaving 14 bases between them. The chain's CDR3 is CASSPKPGHSYEQYF. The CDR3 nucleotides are TGCGCCAGCAGCCCAAAGCCGGGACACTCCTACGAGCAGTACTTC.

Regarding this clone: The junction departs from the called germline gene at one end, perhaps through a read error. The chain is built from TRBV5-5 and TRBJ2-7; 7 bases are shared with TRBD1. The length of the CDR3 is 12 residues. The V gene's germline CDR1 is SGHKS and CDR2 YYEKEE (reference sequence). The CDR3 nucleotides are TGTGCCAGCAGCTTGATGGGACAGCTTTTGAACTTC. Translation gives CASSLMGQLLNF.